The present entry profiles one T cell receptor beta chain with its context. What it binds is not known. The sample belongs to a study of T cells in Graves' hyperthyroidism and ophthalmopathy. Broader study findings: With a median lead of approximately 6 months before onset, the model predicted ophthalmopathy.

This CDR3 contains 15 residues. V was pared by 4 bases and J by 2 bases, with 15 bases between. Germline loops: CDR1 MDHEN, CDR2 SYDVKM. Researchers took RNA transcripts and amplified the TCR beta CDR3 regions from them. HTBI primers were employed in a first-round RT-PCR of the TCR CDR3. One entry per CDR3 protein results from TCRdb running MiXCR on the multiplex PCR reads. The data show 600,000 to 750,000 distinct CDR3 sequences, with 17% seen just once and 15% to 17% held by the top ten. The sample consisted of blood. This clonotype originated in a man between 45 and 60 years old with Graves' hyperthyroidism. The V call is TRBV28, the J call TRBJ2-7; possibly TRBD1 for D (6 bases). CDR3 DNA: TGTGCCAGCAGTTCAGGACAGCCAGGAACCTACGAGCAGTACTTC. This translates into CASSSGQPGTYEQYF. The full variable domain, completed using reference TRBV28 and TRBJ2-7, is DVKVTQSSRYLVKRTGEKVFLECVQDMDHENMFWYRQDPGLGLRLIYFSYDVKMKEKGDIPEGYSVSREKKERFSLILESASTNQTSMYLCASSSGQPGTYEQYFGPGTRLTVT.